A single sample gave rise to the 26 T cell receptor beta chains below, sequenced in a study of blood T cell repertoires in COVID-19. Using immunoSEQ multiplex PCR, the repertoire was profiled, and TCRdb retains in-frame clones only, with some absent. The data contain around 63,000 clones, 72% of them singletons. Sequencing was performed on peripheral blood. The receptors here all came from a woman aged 65 to 85 with COVID-19, enrolled during active disease.

The chain joins TRBV6-5 to TRBJ1-1; TRBD1 is a possible D gene (5 bases). Germline V gene sequence: CDR1 MNHEY, CDR2 SVGAGI. The CDR3 sequence is 14 residues long. Trimming pared 7 bases from V and 6 bases from J, leaving 18 bases between. As DNA, the CDR3 is TGTGCCAGCATCACGGACAACGGAGGGGCTGAAGCTTTCTTT. Amino acids: CASITDNGGAEAFF.

This rearrangement joins TRBV7-3 to TRBJ2-7, with 12 bases aligning to TRBD2. Per the germline V gene, CDR1 is SGHTA and CDR2 is FQGTGA. After removal of 5 bases from V and 5 bases from J, the junction contained 10 bases not matched to a gene. CDR3 size: 16 residues. CDR3 DNA: TGTGCCAGCAGCCTCCCGACTAGCGGGAGTTACAACGAGCAGTACGTC. Encoded protein: CASSLPTSGSYNEQYV.

The chain is built from TRBV7-9 and TRBJ2-6; 10 bases agree with TRBD1. J lost 1 base, V lost 2 bases, and 5 bases had no gene match. The CDR3 runs 18 residues. Germline CDR1 and CDR2: SEHNR and FQNEAQ (reference sequence). As DNA, the CDR3 is TGTGCCAGCAGCTTAATGGGACAGGGGATTTCTGGGGCCAACGTCCTGACTTTC. This gives the protein CASSLMGQGISGANVLTF.

The table lists this clone with a count of one. The chain carries TRBV18 and TRBJ2-3; D gene unclear. The CDR3 is 12 amino acids. The V and J ends lost 3 bases and 3 bases respectively, with 4 bases between them. CDR1 is KGHSH, CDR2 LQKENI, per germline. CDR3 amino acids: CASSPATDTQYF. The DNA for the CDR3 is TGTGCCAGCTCACCCGCGACAGATACGCAGTATTTT.

This clone was recorded a few times. The rearrangement joins TRBV12-3 or TRBV12-4 to TRBJ1-2; D call uncertain. This CDR3 is 13 amino acids long. Trimming removed 5 bases at V and 1 base at J, with 8 bases between. The CDR3 spells CASSAAVNYGYTF. The CDR3 DNA sequence: TGTGCCAGCAGTGCGGCCGTTAACTATGGCTACACCTTC.

The chain links TRBV4-1 to TRBJ1-6, with TRBD1 matching 7 bases. With V trimmed by 0 bases and J by 6 bases, 8 bases remained unmatched. The CDR3 covers 17 residues. Germline V gene lookup returns CDR1 MGHRA and CDR2 YSYEKL. The CDR3 bases are TGCGCCAGCAGCCAAGAGGGTGGACAGGCCCTTAATTCACCCCTCCACTTT. The encoded protein is CASSQEGGQALNSPLHF.

CDR3: CASSEAPVPSNYGYTF. DNA of the CDR3: TGTGCCAGCAGCGAGGCCCCAGTGCCGTCTAACTATGGCTACACCTTC. The chain combines TRBV5-5 with TRBJ1-2; D not resolved. Germline values: CDR1 SGHKS, CDR2 YYEKEE (reference sequence). This CDR3 contains 16 residues. Trimming left V 4 bases short and J 0 bases short, with 16 bases between.

The chain couples TRBV9 to TRBJ1-3, with TRBD1 matching over 7 bases. The length of the CDR3 is 15 residues. Germline CDR1 and CDR2: SGDLS and YYNGEE. V gave up 3 bases and J gave up 4 bases; unmatched junction bases: 7. CDR3 bases: TGTGCCAGCAGCGGGGAGGACAGGCTAGGAAACACCATATATTTT. Its translation is CASSGEDRLGNTIYF.

The chain uses TRBV5-1 and TRBJ1-1; D gene unclear. V was pared by 4 bases and J by 6 bases, with 22 bases between. The CDR3 length is 16 residues. Per the germline V gene, CDR1 is SGHRS and CDR2 is YFSETQ. The CDR3 here is CASSLQPDSRQAEAFF. The CDR3 coding sequence is TGCGCCAGCAGCCTCCAACCAGACTCAAGGCAAGCTGAAGCTTTCTTT.

The V and J genes are TRBV7-9 and TRBJ1-1; a possible D gene is TRBD1 (6 bases). In germline, CDR1 is SEHNR, CDR2 FQNEAQ (reference sequence). V was clipped by 4 bases and J by 1 base, with 10 bases between them. The CDR3 has 14 amino acids. The CDR3 region has the DNA TGTGCCAGCAGCTCCGGGACAACGAACACTGAAGCTTTCTTT. It translates to CASSSGTTNTEAFF. The whole variable domain, remainder taken from reference TRBV7-9 and TRBJ1-1, is DTGVSQNPRHKITKRGQNVTFRCDPISEHNRLYWYRQTLGQGPEFLTYFQNEAQLEKSRLLSDRFSAERPKGSFSTLEIQRTEQGDSAMYLCASSSGTTNTEAFFGQGTRLTVV.

This clone was seen a few times. V and J are TRBV6-5 and TRBJ2-5; possible D gene TRBD2, 7 bases. Germline V gene sequence: CDR1 MNHEY, CDR2 SVGAGI. There are 15 residues in the CDR3. V was pared by 5 bases and J by 3 bases, with 16 bases between. CDR3: CASSTPRGAKETQYF. The CDR3 DNA reads TGTGCCAGCAGTACACCCCGGGGGGCCAAAGAGACCCAGTACTTC.

V and J are TRBV5-6 and TRBJ2-3, with D perhaps TRBD1 (6 bases). Trimming removed 0 bases at V and 2 bases at J, with 10 bases between. The CDR3 has 15 amino acids. Germline V CDR1 and CDR2: SGHDT, YYEEEE. CDR3 amino acids: CASSLVDRPTDTQYF. CDR3 bases: TGTGCCAGCAGCTTGGTCGACAGGCCCACAGATACGCAGTATTTT.

The rearrangement uses TRBV4-1 and TRBJ2-3; TRBD2 matches 10 bases. The J segment lost 2 bases and the V segment lost 3 bases, leaving 2 bases of the junction unmatched. Looked up from germline, CDR1 is MGHRA and CDR2 is YSYEKL. The CDR3 runs to 15 residues. The CDR3 DNA sequence: TGCGCCAGCAGCCAGAGCGGGGGGGACACAGATACGCAGTATTTT. Protein sequence: CASSQSGGDTDTQYF.

The V gene is TRBV9, the J gene TRBJ1-1, with no clear D. This CDR3 is 13 amino acids long. V was trimmed by 0 bases and J by 1 base, leaving 4 bases between them. Germline loops: CDR1 SGDLS, CDR2 YYNGEE. In DNA, the CDR3 is TGTGCCAGCAGCGTAGCCCGGAACACTGAAGCTTTCTTT. This sequence encodes CASSVARNTEAFF.

The CDR3 sequence: CASIYPSTDTQYF. CDR3 DNA sequence: TGTGCCAGCATCTACCCTAGCACAGATACGCAGTATTTT. The gene calls are TRBV6-4 and TRBJ2-3, with D uncertain. The CDR3 runs to 13 residues. Germline assignment: CDR1 MRHNA and CDR2 SNTAGT. V gave up 7 bases and J gave up 0 bases, with 8 bases separating them.

The V gene is TRBV3-1 (or the pseudogene TRBV3-2), the J gene TRBJ2-7, with D perhaps matching TRBD1 (6 bases). This CDR3 has 12 residues. The V end lost 5 bases, the J end lost 7 bases, and 12 bases lay between the germline ends. The germline CDR1 and CDR2 sequences are LGHDT and YNNKEL (reference sequence). CDR3 bases: TGTGCCAGCAGCTCGACAGGCCAGGAGCAGTACTTC. Amino acids: CASSSTGQEQYF.

The CDR3 here is CASSSSGRRNEQFF. CDR3 coding DNA: TGTGCCAGCAGCTCAAGCGGGAGGAGGAATGAGCAGTTCTTC. The chain is built from TRBV5-6 and TRBJ2-1, with 9 bases that match TRBD2. Germline V gene sequence: CDR1 SGHDT, CDR2 YYEEEE. The CDR3 spans 14 residues. With 3 bases clipped from V and 7 bases from J, the junction kept 5 bases outside the gene matches.

V and J are TRBV6-2 or TRBV6-3 and TRBJ2-1, with 8 positions matching TRBD2. The CDR3 has 15 residues. Germline CDR1 MNHEY, CDR2 SVGEGT. V shed 0 bases and J 8 bases; nucleotides not matched to a gene: 6. The CDR3 region has the DNA TGTGCCAGCAGTTACTCGGTTAGCGGGGCATATGAGCAGTTCTTC. Protein sequence: CASSYSVSGAYEQFF.

The V call is TRBV20-1, the J call TRBJ2-1; no firm D call. The germline gives CDR1 DFQATT, CDR2 SNEGSKA (reference sequence). The CDR3 extends over 12 amino acids. Deletions cut 3 bases from V and 7 bases from J, with 10 bases between. CDR3 protein: CSASSQDNEQFF. The CDR3 DNA follows: TGCAGTGCTAGTAGCCAAGATAATGAGCAGTTCTTC.

This chain joins TRBV5-1 and TRBJ2-1, with D perhaps matching TRBD1 (6 bases). Deletions cut 4 bases from V and 0 bases from J, with 14 bases between. Looked up from germline, CDR1 is SGHRS and CDR2 is YFSETQ. This CDR3 contains 16 residues. This chain's CDR3 is CASSPRQVRSYNEQFF. The DNA of the CDR3 is TGCGCCAGCAGCCCGAGACAGGTTCGCTCCTACAATGAGCAGTTCTTC.

This clone was observed at least ten times. V is TRBV29-1 and J is TRBJ1-2, with 8 bases aligning to TRBD1. The J segment lost 2 bases and the V segment lost 4 bases, leaving 6 bases of the junction unmatched. Per the germline V gene, CDR1 is SQVTM and CDR2 is ANQGSEA. The CDR3 has 14 amino acids. The CDR3 here is CSVAGGDNNYGYTF. The CDR3 DNA reads TGCAGCGTTGCAGGGGGCGACAACAACTATGGCTACACCTTC.

This clone was detected once. The chain is built from TRBV19 and TRBJ1-2; 7 positions agree with TRBD1. Germline V gene lookup returns CDR1 LNHDA and CDR2 SQIVND (reference sequence). The CDR3 is 16 amino acids. Trimming took 8 bases from V and 4 from J; bases not matched to a gene: 16. The CDR3: CASVPFDRVGSYGYTF. CDR3 nucleotides: TGTGCCAGTGTACCATTCGACAGGGTGGGATCCTATGGCTACACCTTC.

The V call is TRBV5-1, the J call TRBJ2-3; 13 bases fit TRBD2. Germline V gene data show CDR1 as SGHRS and CDR2 as YFSETQ. This CDR3 has 15 residues. Germline trimming cut 6 bases from V and 3 bases from J; bases unmatched to any gene: 4. The CDR3 DNA follows: TGCGCCAGCACCCCGGGACTAGCGGGGACAGATACGCAGTATTTT. Its translation is CASTPGLAGTDTQYF.

The rearrangement joins TRBV7-2 to TRBJ2-2; TRBD2 agrees at 10 bases. There are 16 residues in the CDR3. Germline V CDR1 and CDR2: SGHTA, FQGNSA. Trimming at V came to 3 bases and at J to 7 bases, leaving 8 bases not matched to a gene. The CDR3 protein is CASSFQAGGRGGELFF. The CDR3 bases are TGTGCCAGCAGCTTTCAAGCGGGGGGGCGAGGCGGGGAGCTGTTTTTT.

This clone was detected once. The chain has TRBV11-2 and TRBJ1-4; possible D gene TRBD1, 5 bases. This CDR3 is 15 amino acids long. The germline V and J ends were trimmed by 4 bases and 3 bases, with 12 bases remaining between them. Germline V gene data show CDR1 as SGHAT and CDR2 as FQNNGV. CDR3: CASSSGGGPNEKLFF. CDR3 bases: TGTGCCAGCAGCTCTGGCGGGGGACCTAATGAAAAACTGTTTTTT. Drawing the rest from reference TRBV11-2 and TRBJ1-4, the complete variable domain is EAGVAQSPRYKIIEKRQSVAFWCNPISGHATLYWYQQILGQGPKLLIQFQNNGVVDDSQLPKDRFSAERLKGVDSTLKIQPAKLEDSAVYLCASSSGGGPNEKLFFGSGTQLSVL.

The J gene is TRBJ1-2, the V gene TRBV6-1; the match to TRBD1 covers 7 bases. Trimming at V came to 1 base and at J to 4 bases, leaving 6 bases not matched to a gene. Looked up from germline, CDR1 is MNHNS and CDR2 is SASEGT. There are 15 residues in the CDR3. The CDR3, as DNA: TGTGCCAGCAGTGAAGGCGGACAGGTTTTCTATGGCTACACCTTC. It encodes CASSEGGQVFYGYTF.